Sequencing of this TCR beta chain was carried out in a study of T cell responses to AZD1222 COVID-19 vaccine. Broader study findings: Nearly half of spike-specific TCRs reportedly go after variant regions that carry no mutations.

As concerns this clone: The antigen is unknown.

V lost 3 bases to trimming and J lost 0 bases, with 8 bases between them. Germline V gene sequence: CDR1 SQVTM, CDR2 ANQGSEA. This CDR3 is built from 13 residues. The data were produced by immunoSEQ multiplex PCR, yet TCRdb's version contains in-frame clones alone and is incomplete. The sample shows 150,000 or so clones, 85% to 95% of them seen only once. The sequence came from an adult in good health. The J gene is TRBJ1-2, the V gene TRBV29-1; D unresolved. Sequences were derived from peripheral blood, sampled on day 0 of MenACWY control vaccination. CDR3 nucleotide sequence: TGCAGCGTTGAGGTTTACGCTAACTATGGCTACACCTTC. It specifies CSVEVYANYGYTF.